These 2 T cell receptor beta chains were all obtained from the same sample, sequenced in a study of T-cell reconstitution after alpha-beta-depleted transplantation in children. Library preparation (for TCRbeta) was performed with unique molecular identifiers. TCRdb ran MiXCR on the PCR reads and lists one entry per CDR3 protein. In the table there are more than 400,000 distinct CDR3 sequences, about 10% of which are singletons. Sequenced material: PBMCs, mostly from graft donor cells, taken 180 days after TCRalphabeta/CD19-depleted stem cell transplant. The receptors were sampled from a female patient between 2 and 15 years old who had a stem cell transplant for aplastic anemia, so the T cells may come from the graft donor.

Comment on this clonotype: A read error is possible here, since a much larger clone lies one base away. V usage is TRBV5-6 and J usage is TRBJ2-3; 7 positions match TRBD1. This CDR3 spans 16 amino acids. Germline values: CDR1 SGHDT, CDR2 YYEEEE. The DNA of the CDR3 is TGTGCCAGCAGCGCTAGGGACAGTTACCTCACAGCTACGCAGTATTTT. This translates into CASSARDSYLTATQYF.

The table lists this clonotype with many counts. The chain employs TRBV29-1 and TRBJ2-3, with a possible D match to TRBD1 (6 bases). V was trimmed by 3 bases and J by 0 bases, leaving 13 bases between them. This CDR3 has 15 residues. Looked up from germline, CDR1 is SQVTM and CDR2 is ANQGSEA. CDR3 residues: CSVDKTGPSTDTQYF. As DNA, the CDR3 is TGCAGCGTTGATAAGACAGGCCCTAGCACAGATACGCAGTATTTT.